This TCR beta chain was recorded in a study of T cell responses to AZD1222 COVID-19 vaccine. At the level of the study: Pooling of second doses given at about 4 or about 12 weeks was done.

Study results and caveats: Clonal diversity was possibly underestimated, and the donors were mostly white British, with more females. Seropositivity was recorded at baseline in only five to seven AZD1222 recipients.

CDR3 length: 19 amino acids. With 5 bases clipped from V and 3 bases from J, the junction kept 17 bases outside the gene matches. The germline V gene encodes CDR1 MDHEN and CDR2 SYDVKM. Profiled with immunoSEQ multiplex PCR; TCRdb holds only in-frame clones, not every one. The data hold some 140,000 clones, with 80% to 90% observed a single time. Note on this clone: Its specificity is unknown.

This clonotype was sampled from an adult in good health. This sample comprised peripheral blood, obtained on day 0 of AZD1222 vaccination. The chain recombines TRBV28 with TRBJ2-3, with 10 bases matching TRBD1. The CDR3 nucleotides are TGTGCCAGCAGTCCCAGCCACATAAGGACAGGGGGGTGGACAGATACGCAGTATTTT. Its protein product is CASSPSHIRTGGWTDTQYF. Full variable domain (remainder filled in from reference TRBV28 and TRBJ2-3): DVKVTQSSRYLVKRTGEKVFLECVQDMDHENMFWYRQDPGLGLRLIYFSYDVKMKEKGDIPEGYSVSREKKERFSLILESASTNQTSMYLCASSPSHIRTGGWTDTQYFGPGTRLTVL.